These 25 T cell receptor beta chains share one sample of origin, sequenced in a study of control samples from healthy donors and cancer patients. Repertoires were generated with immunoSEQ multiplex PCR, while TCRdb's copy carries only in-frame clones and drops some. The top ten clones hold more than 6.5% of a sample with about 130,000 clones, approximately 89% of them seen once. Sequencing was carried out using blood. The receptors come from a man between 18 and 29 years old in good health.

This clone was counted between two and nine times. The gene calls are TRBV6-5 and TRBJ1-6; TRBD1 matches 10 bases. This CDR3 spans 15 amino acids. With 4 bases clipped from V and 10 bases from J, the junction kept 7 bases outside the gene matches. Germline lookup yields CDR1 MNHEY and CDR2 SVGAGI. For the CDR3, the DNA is TGTGCCAGCAGTTTGGGACAGGGGTTTAGGTCACCCCTCCACTTT. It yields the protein CASSLGQGFRSPLHF.

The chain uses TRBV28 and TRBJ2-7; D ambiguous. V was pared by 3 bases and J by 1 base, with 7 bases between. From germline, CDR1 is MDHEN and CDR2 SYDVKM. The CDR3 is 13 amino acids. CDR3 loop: CASSFIGSYEQYF. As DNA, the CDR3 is TGTGCCAGCAGTTTTATCGGGTCCTACGAGCAGTACTTC.

The CDR3 region has the DNA TGTGCCAGTAAAAAGGGGCCAAGCGGAGCCTACGAGCAGTACTTC. Translated, it gives CASKKGPSGAYEQYF. The rearrangement uses TRBV19 and TRBJ2-7, with D tentatively TRBD1 or TRBD2 (5 bases each). The CDR3 runs 15 residues. V was clipped by 7 bases and J by 2 bases, with 18 bases between them. Germline V gene sequence: CDR1 LNHDA, CDR2 SQIVND (reference sequence).

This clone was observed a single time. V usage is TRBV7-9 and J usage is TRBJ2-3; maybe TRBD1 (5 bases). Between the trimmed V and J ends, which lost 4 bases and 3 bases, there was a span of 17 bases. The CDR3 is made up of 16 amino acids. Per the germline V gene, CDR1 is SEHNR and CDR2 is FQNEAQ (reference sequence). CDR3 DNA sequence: TGTGCCAGCAGCTCCCCTTTGGGGCGGAGAACAGATACGCAGTATTTT. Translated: CASSSPLGRRTDTQYF.

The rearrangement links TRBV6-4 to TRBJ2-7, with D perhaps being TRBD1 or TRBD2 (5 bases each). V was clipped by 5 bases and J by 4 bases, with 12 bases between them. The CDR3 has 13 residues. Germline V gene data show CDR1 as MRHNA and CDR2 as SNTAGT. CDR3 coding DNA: TGTGCCAGCAGTCGTCAAGAGGGGTACGAGCAGTACTTC. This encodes CASSRQEGYEQYF.

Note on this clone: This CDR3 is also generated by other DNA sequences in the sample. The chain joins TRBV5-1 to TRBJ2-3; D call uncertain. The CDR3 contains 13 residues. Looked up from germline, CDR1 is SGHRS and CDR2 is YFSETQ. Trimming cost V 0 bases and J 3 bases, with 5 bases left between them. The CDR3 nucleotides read TGCGCCAGCAGCTTGGGAGGAACAGATACGCAGTATTTT. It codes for CASSLGGTDTQYF.

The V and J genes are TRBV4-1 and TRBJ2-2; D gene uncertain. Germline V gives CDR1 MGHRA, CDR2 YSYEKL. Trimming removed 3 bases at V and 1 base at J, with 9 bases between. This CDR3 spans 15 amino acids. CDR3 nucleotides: TGCGCCAGCAGCCATCGAGCGATGAACACCGGGGAGCTGTTTTTT. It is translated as CASSHRAMNTGELFF.

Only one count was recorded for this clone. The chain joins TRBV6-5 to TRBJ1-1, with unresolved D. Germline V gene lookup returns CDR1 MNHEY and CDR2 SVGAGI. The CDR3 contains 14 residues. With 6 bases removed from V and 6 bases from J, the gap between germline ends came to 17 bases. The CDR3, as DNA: TGTGCCAGCAGCCTACCCCCACACGAATCTGAAGCTTTCTTT. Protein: CASSLPPHESEAFF.

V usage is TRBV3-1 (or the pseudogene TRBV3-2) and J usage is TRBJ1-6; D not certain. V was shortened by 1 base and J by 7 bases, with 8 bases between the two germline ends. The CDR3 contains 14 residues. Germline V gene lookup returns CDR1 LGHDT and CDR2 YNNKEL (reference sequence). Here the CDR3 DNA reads TGTGCCAGCAGCCAAGCCCAGGTGAATTCACCCCTCCACTTT. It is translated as CASSQAQVNSPLHF.

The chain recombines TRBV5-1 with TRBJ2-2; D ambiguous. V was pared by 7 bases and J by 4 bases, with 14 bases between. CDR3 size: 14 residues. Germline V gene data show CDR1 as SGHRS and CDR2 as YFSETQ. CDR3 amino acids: CASSPPGGTGELFF. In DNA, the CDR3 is TGCGCCAGCTCCCCCCCCGGTGGCACCGGGGAGCTGTTTTTT.

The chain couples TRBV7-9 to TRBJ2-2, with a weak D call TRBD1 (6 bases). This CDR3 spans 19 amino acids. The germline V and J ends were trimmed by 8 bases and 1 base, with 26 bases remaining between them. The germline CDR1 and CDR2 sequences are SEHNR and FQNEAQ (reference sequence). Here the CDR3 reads CASYTLGRPGHQNTGELFF. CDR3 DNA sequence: TGTGCCAGCTACACCCTAGGTCGACCGGGACACCAGAACACCGGGGAGCTGTTTTTT.

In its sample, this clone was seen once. CDR3 sequence reads: CASSPRGSNTEAFF. CDR3 bases: TGTGCCAGCAGCCCCCGGGGGTCCAACACTGAAGCTTTCTTT. This chain uses TRBV9 with TRBJ1-1, with a weak D call TRBD1 (5 bases). The CDR3 contains 14 residues. Germline-derived CDR1 and CDR2 are SGDLS and YYNGEE. The ends were cut back, 4 bases at V and 2 bases at J, with 12 bases in the middle. The full variable domain, in which reference TRBV9 and TRBJ1-1 provide the parts outside the CDR3, is DSGVTQTPKHLITATGQRVTLRCSPRSGDLSVYWYQQSLDQGLQFLIQYYNGEERAKGNILERFSAQQFPDLHSELNLSSLELGDSALYFCASSPRGSNTEAFFGQGTRLTVV.

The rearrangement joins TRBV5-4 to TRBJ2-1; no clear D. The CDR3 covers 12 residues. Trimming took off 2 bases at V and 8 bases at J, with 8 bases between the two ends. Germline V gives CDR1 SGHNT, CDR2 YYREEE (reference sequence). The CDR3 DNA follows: TGTGCCAGCAGCTTATCTTTCCATGAGCAGTTCTTC. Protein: CASSLSFHEQFF.

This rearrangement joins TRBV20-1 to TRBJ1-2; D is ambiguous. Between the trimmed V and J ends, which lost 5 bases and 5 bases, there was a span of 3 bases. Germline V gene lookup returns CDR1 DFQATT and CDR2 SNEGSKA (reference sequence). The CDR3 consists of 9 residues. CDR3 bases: TGCAGTGCTTCTTATGGCTACACCTTC. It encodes CSASYGYTF.

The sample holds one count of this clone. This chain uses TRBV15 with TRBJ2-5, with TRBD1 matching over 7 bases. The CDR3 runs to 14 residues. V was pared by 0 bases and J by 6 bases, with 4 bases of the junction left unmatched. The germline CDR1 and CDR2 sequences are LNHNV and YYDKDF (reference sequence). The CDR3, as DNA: TGTGCCACCAGCAGAGATTCAGGGGGAAAGACCCAGTACTTC. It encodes CATSRDSGGKTQYF.

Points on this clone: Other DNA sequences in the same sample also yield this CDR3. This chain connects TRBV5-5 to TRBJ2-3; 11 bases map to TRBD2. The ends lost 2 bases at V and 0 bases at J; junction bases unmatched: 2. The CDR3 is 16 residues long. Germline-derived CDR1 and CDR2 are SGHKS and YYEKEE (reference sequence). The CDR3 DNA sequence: TGTGCCAGCAGCTTTCTAGCGGGGGGTAGCACAGATACGCAGTATTTT. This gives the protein CASSFLAGGSTDTQYF.

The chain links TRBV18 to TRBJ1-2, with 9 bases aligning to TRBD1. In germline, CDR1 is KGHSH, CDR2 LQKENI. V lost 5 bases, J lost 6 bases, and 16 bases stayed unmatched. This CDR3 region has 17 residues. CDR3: CASSKKAAGTGSDGYTF. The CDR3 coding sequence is TGTGCCAGCTCAAAAAAGGCGGCCGGGACAGGGTCTGATGGCTACACCTTC. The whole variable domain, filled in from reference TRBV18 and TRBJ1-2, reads NAGVMQNPRHLVRRRGQEARLRCSPMKGHSHVYWYRQLPEEGLKFMVYLQKENIIDESGMPKERFSAEFPKEGPSILRIQQVVRGDSAAYFCASSKKAAGTGSDGYTFGSGTRLTVV.

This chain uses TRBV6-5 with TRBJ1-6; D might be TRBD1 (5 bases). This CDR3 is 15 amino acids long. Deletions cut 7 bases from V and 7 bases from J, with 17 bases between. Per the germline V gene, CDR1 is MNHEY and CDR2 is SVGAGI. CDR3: CASTLGTVVNSPLHF. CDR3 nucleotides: TGTGCCAGCACCCTCGGGACTGTAGTGAATTCACCCCTCCACTTT.

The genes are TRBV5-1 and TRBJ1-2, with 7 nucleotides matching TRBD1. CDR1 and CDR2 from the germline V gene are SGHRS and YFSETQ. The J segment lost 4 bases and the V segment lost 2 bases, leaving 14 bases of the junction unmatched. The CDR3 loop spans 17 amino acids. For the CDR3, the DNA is TGCGCCAGCAGCTTATATGGAGAGGGGACAGCCTTCTATGGCTACACCTTC. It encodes CASSLYGEGTAFYGYTF.

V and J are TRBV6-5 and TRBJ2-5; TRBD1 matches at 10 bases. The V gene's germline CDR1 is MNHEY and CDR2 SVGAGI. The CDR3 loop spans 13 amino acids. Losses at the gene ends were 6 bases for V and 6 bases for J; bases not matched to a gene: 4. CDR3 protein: CASRPTGGQTQYF. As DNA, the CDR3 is TGTGCCAGCAGACCGACAGGGGGCCAGACCCAGTACTTC.

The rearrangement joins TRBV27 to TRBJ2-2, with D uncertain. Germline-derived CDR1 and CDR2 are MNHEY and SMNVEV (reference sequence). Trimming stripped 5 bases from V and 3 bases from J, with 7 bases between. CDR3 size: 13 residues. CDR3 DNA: TGTGCCAGCAGTATCAGCTACACCGGGGAGCTGTTTTTT. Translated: CASSISYTGELFF.

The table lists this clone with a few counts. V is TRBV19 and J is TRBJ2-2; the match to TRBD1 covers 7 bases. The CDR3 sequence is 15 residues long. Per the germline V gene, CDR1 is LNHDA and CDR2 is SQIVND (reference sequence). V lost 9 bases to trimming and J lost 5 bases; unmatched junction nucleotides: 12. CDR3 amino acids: CASDRGQDKTGELFF. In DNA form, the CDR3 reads TGTGCCAGCGACCGCGGACAGGATAAGACCGGGGAGCTGTTTTTT.

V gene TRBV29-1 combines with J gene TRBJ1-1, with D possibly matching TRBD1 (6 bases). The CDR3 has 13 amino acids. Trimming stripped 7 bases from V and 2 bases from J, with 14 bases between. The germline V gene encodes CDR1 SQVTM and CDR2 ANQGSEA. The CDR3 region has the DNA TGCAGCGCTAGAGTACAGGGTAACACTGAAGCTTTCTTT. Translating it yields CSARVQGNTEAFF.

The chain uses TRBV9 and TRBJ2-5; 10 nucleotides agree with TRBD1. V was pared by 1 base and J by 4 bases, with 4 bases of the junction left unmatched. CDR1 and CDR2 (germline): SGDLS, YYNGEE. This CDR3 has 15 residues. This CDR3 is CASSVTGTGVETQYF. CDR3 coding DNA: TGTGCCAGCAGCGTAACCGGGACAGGGGTAGAGACCCAGTACTTC. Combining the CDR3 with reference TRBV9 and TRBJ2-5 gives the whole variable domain DSGVTQTPKHLITATGQRVTLRCSPRSGDLSVYWYQQSLDQGLQFLIQYYNGEERAKGNILERFSAQQFPDLHSELNLSSLELGDSALYFCASSVTGTGVETQYFGPGTRLLVL.

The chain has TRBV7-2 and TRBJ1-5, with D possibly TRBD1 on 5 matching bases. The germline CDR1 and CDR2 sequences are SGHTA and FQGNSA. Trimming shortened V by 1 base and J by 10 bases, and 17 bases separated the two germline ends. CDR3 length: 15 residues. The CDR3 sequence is CASSLGQWVDTPQHF. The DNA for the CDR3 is TGTGCCAGCAGCTTAGGACAGTGGGTTGATACACCCCAGCATTTT.